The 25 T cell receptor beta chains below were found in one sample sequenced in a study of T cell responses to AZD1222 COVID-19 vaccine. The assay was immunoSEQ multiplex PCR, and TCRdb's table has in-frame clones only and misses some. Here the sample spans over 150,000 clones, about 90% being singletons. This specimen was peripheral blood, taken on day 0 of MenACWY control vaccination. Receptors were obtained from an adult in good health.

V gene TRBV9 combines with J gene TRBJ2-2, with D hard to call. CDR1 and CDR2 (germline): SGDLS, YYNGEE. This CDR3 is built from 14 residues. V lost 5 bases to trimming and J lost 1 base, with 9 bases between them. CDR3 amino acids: CASRGRVNTGELFF. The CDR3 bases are TGTGCCAGCAGGGGTCGGGTGAACACCGGGGAGCTGTTTTTT.

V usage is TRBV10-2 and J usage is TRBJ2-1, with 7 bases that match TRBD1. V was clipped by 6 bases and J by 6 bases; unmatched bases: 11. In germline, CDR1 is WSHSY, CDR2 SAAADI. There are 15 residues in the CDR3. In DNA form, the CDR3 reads TGCGCCAGCAGAGAGGGACAGAGTGTCGGCAATGAGCAGTTCTTC. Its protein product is CASREGQSVGNEQFF.

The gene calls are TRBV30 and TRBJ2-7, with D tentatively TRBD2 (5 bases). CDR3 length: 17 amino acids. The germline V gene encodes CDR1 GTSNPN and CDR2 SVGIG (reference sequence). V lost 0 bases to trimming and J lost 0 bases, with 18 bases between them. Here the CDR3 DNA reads TGTGCCTGGAGTGTACGGTGGAAGCGGTTAAGCTCCTACGAGCAGTACTTC. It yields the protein CAWSVRWKRLSSYEQYF.

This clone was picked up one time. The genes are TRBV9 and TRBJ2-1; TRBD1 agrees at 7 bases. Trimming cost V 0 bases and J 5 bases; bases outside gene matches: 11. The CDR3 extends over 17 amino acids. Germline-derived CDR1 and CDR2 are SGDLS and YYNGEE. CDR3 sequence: CASSVEGASFRNNEQFF. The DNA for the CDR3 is TGTGCCAGCAGCGTAGAGGGGGCTAGCTTCCGCAACAATGAGCAGTTCTTC.

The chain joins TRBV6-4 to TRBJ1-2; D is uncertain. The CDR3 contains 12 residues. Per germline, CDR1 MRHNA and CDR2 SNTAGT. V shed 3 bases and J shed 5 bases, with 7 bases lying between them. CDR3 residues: CASSEGGYGYTF. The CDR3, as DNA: TGTGCCAGCAGTGAAGGCGGGTATGGCTACACCTTC.

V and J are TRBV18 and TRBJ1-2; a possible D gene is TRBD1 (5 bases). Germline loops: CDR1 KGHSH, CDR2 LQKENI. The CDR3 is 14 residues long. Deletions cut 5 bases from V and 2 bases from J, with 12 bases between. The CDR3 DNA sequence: TGTGCCAGCTCAACAGCCAGGGACAACTATGGCTACACCTTC. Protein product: CASSTARDNYGYTF.

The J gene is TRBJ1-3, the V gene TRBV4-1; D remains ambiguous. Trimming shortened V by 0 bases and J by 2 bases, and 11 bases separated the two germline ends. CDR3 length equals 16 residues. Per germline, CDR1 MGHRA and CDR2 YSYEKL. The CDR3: CASSQDLYEAGNTIYF. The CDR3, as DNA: TGCGCCAGCAGCCAAGATCTTTATGAGGCTGGAAACACCATATATTTT.

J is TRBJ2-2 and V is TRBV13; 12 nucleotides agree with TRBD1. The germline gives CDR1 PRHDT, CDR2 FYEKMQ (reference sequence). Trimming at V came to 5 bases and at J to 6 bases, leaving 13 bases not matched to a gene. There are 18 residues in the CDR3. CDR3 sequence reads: CASSPSLGQGARAGELFF. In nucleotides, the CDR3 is TGTGCCAGCAGCCCTTCTCTGGGACAGGGGGCGCGAGCCGGGGAGCTGTTTTTT.

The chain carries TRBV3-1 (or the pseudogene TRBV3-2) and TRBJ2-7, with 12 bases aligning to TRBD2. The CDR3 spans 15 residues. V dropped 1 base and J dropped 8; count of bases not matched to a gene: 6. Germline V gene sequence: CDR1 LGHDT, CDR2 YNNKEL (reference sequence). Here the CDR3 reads CASSQGTSGTSKQYF. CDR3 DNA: TGTGCCAGCAGCCAAGGGACTAGCGGGACGTCTAAGCAGTACTTC.

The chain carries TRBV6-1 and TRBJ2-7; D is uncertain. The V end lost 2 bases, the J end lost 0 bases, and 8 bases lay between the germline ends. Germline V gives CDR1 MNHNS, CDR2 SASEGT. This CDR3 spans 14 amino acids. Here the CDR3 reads CASSERASSYEQYF. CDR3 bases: TGTGCCAGCAGTGAAAGGGCGAGCTCCTACGAGCAGTACTTC.

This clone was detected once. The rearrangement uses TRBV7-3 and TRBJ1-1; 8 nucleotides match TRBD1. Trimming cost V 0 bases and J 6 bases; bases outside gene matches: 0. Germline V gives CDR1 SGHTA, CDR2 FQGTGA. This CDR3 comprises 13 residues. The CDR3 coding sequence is TGTGCCAGCAGCTTAACGGGACAGGCTGAAGCTTTCTTT. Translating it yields CASSLTGQAEAFF.

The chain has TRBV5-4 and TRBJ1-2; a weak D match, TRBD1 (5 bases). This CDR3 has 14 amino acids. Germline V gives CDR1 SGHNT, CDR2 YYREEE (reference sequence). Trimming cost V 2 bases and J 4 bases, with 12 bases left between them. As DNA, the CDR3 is TGTGCCAGCAGCTTTGGGGGGGAGGTCTATGGCTACACCTTC. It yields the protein CASSFGGEVYGYTF.

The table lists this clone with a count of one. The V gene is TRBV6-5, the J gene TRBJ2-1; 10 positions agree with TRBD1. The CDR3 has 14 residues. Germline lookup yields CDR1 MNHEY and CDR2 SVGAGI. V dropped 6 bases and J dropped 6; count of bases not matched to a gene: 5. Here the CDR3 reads CASSLDRGSNEQFF. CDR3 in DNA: TGTGCCAGCAGCTTGGACAGGGGGAGCAATGAGCAGTTCTTC.

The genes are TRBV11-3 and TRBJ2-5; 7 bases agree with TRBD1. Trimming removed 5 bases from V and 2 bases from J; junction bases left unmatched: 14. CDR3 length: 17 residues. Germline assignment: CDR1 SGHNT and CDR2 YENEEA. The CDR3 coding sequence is TGTGCCAGCAGCCCCAGACAGGGCGCTTCTGGACAAGAGACCCAGTACTTC. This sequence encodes CASSPRQGASGQETQYF.

In DNA, the CDR3 is TGTGCCTGGACTACGTCAGGGACGGACCAGCCCCAGCATTTT. Protein: CAWTTSGTDQPQHF. The chain couples TRBV30 to TRBJ1-5; TRBD1 might be the D (5 bases). The CDR3 covers 14 residues. The germline V gene encodes CDR1 GTSNPN and CDR2 SVGIG (reference sequence). Trimming removed 4 bases from V and 7 bases from J, with 17 bases in between.

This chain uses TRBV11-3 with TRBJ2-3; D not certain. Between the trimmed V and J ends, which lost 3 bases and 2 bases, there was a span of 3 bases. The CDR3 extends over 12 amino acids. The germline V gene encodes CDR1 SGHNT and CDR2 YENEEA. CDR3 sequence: CASSLNTDTQYF. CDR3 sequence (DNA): TGTGCCAGCAGCTTGAACACAGATACGCAGTATTTT.

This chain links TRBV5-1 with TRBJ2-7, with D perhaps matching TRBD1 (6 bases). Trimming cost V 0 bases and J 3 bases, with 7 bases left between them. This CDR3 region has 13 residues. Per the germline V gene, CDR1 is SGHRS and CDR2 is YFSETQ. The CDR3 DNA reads TGCGCCAGCAGCTTGGAGGACAGCTACGAGCAGTACTTC. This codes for CASSLEDSYEQYF.

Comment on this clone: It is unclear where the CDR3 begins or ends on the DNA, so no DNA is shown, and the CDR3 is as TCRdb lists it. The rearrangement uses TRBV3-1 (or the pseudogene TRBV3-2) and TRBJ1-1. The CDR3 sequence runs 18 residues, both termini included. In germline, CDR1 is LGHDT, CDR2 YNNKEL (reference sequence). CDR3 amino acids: CASSQDFGAGGMNTEAFF.

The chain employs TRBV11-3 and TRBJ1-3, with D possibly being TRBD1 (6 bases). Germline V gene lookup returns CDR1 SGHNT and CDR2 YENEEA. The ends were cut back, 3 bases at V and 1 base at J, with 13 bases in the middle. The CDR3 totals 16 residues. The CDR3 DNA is TGTGCCAGCAGCTTTTGGGGGGCGGTTTCTGGAAACACCATATATTTT. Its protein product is CASSFWGAVSGNTIYF.

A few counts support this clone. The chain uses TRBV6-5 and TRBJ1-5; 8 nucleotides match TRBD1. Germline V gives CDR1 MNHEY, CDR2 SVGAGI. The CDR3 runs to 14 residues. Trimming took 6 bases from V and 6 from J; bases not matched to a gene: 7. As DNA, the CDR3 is TGTGCCAGCAGCCCAGGGGGCGCTTTTCAGCCCCAGCATTTT. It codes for CASSPGGAFQPQHF.

The CDR3 DNA is TGTGCCAGCAGTTACACATCAGGGGTAGGCTACGAGCAGTACTTC. Its protein product is CASSYTSGVGYEQYF. The chain couples TRBV6-5 to TRBJ2-7; possibly TRBD1 for D (6 bases). V was clipped by 2 bases and J by 3 bases, with 14 bases between them. This CDR3 has 15 residues. CDR1 MNHEY and CDR2 SVGAGI come from the germline V gene.

In nucleotides, the CDR3 is TGTGCCAGCAGCCTTTTCGTAGGACGACAGAACGGCTACACCTTC. Protein sequence: CASSLFVGRQNGYTF. This chain links TRBV3-1 (or the pseudogene TRBV3-2) with TRBJ1-2; D may be TRBD1 (5 bases). The V gene lost 4 bases and the J gene lost 8 bases, with 20 bases spanning the gap. Germline V gene data show CDR1 as LGHDT and CDR2 as YNNKEL (reference sequence). This CDR3 has 15 amino acids.

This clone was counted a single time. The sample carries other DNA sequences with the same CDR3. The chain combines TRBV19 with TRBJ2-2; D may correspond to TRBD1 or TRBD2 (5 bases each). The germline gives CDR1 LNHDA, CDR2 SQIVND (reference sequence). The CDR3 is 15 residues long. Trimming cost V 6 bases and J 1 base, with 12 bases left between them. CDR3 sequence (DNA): TGTGCCAGTAGCTCCGGGACGGGGAACACCGGGGAGCTGTTTTTT. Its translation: CASSSGTGNTGELFF.

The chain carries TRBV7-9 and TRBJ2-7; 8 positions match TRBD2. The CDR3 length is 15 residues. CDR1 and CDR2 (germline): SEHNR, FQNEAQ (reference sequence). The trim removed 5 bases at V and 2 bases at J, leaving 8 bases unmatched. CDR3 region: CASSGGGLAAYEQYF. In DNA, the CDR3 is TGTGCCAGCAGCGGGGGTGGACTAGCTGCCTACGAGCAGTACTTC.

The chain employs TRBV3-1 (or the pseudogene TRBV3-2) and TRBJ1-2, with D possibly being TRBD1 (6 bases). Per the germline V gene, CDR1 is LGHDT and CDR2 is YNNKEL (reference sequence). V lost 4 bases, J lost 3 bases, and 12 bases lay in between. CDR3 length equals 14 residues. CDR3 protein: CASSPQGNDYGYTF. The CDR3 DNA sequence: TGTGCCAGCAGCCCACAGGGAAATGACTATGGCTACACCTTC.